The clone carrying this T cell receptor beta chain has a single count. Its antigen is not known. The data originate from a study of cytomegalovirus exposure and HLA in healthy donors. Study-level points and caveats: TCR sequences were mostly rare, though some public TCRs occurred in many donors. In vitro confirmation showed a few CMV-associated chains to be CMV antigen specific.

CDR1 is LNHDA, CDR2 SQIVND, per germline (reference sequence). CDR3 length: 15 residues. J was trimmed by 1 base and V by 5 bases; bases with no gene match: 6. Only in-frame clones appear in the TCRdb table, and some are missing; sequencing was by immunoSEQ multiplex PCR. In the table there are 57,000 or so clones, approximately 96% of which are singletons. The donors formed part of the approximately 130-subject validation cohort, distinct from the approximately 670-subject first cohort. This sequence joins TRBV19 and TRBJ2-5; TRBD1 agrees at 8 bases. The specimen was PBMCs. The TCR originated in a man between 18 and 35 years old in good health and CMV-seronegative. CDR3 amino acids: CASSHDRGLQETQYF. Written as DNA, the CDR3 is TGTGCCAGTAGTCACGACAGGGGACTCCAAGAGACCCAGTACTTC.